This TCR beta chain was identified in a study of metastatic and nonmetastatic thyroid tumors. Study summary: Repertoires from malignant and benign thyroid patients were compared across blood and tumor or nodule tissue. Study-level results: Malignant thyroid tumors reportedly exceeded benign nodules significantly in TCR beta diversity, with the difference appearing in blood and tumor.

This clone occurred a few times. The antigen remains undetermined. V gave up 3 bases and J gave up 2 bases, with 7 bases separating them. CDR3 length: 13 residues. Germline-derived CDR1 and CDR2 are KGHSH and LQKENI. As handled by the study authors: CDR3 differences across clinicopathological groups were used to build a distant-metastasis classifier for papillary thyroid cancer. TCRdb reanalyzed the PCR reads via MiXCR. TCRdb's processing, not the authors' own work, is the source of the V and J calls. The repertoire holds approximately 12,000 clones, around 30% seen once, with more than 9.5% in the top ten. All patients were untreated before thyroid surgery.

V gene TRBV18 combines with J gene TRBJ2-5, with D unresolved. The sample taken for sequencing was tumor tissue. This TCR was recovered from a female donor with papillary thyroid cancer or a benign thyroid nodule (not recorded which). Some clones in this sample may be carry-over from other donors' samples. The CDR3 sequence: CASSPRIQETQYF. The CDR3 DNA follows: TGTGCCAGCTCACCGAGGATACAAGAGACCCAGTACTTC. Based on the CDR3 plus reference TRBV18 and TRBJ2-5, the full variable domain is NAGVMQNPRHLVRRRGQEARLRCSPMKGHSHVYWYRQLPEEGLKFMVYLQKENIIDESGMPKERFSAEFPKEGPSILRIQQVVRGDSAAYFCASSPRIQETQYFGPGTRLLVL.